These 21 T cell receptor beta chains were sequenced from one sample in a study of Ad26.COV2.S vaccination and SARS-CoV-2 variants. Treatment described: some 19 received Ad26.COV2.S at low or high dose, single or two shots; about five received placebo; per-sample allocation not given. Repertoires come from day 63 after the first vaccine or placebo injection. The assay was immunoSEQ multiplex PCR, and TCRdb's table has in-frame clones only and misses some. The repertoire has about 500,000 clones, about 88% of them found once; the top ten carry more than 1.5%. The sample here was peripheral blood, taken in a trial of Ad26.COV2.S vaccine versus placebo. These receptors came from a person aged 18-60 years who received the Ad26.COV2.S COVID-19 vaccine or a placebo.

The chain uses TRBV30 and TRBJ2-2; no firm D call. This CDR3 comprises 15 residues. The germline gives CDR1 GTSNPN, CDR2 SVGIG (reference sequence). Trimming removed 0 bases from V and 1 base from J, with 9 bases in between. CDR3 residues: CAWSVLRKNTGELFF. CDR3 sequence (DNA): TGTGCCTGGAGTGTACTCCGGAAGAACACCGGGGAGCTGTTTTTT. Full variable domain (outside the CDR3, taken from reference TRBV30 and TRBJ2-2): SQTIHQWPATLVQPVGSPLSLECTVEGTSNPNLYWYRQAAGRGLQLLFYSVGIGQISSEVPQNLSASRPQDRQFILSSKKLLLSDSGFYLCAWSVLRKNTGELFFGEGSRLTVL.

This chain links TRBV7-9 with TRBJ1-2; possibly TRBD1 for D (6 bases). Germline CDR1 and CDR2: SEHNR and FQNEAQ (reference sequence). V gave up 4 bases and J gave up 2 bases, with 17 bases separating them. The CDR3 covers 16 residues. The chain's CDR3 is CASSSPTTGINYGYTF. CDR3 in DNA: TGTGCCAGCAGCTCGCCAACGACAGGAATAAACTATGGCTACACCTTC.

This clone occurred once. The chain's CDR3 is CASSSESSGGKGGEFF. For the CDR3, the DNA is TGTGCCAGCAGCTCGGAGTCTAGCGGGGGGAAAGGTGGGGAGTTCTTC. V and J are TRBV28 and TRBJ2-1, with 11 bases aligning to TRBD2. V lost 6 bases, J lost 14 bases, and 18 bases stayed unmatched. The CDR3 spans 16 residues. Germline values: CDR1 MDHEN, CDR2 SYDVKM.

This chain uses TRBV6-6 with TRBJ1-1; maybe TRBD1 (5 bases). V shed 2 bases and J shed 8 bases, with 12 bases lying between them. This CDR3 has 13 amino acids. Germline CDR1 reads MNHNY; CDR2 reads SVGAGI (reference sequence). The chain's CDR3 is CASSYPGTVEAFF. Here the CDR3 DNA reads TGTGCCAGCAGTTACCCCGGGACGGTAGAAGCTTTCTTT.

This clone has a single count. The CDR3 DNA reads as TGCAGCGTACAGGGGGCCACGGAGACCCAGTACTTC. This translates into CSVQGATETQYF. The chain carries TRBV29-1 and TRBJ2-5; 9 nucleotides match TRBD1. Germline V lookup: CDR1 SQVTM, CDR2 ANQGSEA. This CDR3 region has 12 residues. V was clipped by 6 bases and J by 5 bases; unmatched bases: 4.

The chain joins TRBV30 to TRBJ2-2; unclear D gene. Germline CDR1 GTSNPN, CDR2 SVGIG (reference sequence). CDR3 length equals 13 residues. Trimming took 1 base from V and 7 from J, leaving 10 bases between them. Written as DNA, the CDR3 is TGTGCCTGGAGTGCTACTTCTAACGGGGAGCTGTTTTTT. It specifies CAWSATSNGELFF.

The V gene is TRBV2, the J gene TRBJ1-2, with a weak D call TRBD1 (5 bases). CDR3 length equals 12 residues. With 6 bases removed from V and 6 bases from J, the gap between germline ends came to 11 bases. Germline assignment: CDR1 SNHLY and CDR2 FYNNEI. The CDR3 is CASRGTGNGYTF. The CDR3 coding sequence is TGTGCCAGCAGGGGGACGGGTAATGGCTACACCTTC.

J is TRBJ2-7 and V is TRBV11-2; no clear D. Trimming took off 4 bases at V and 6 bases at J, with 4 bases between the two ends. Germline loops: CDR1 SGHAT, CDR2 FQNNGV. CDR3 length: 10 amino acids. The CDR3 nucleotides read TGTGCCAGCAGCTCCGTCGAGCAGTACTTC. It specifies CASSSVEQYF.

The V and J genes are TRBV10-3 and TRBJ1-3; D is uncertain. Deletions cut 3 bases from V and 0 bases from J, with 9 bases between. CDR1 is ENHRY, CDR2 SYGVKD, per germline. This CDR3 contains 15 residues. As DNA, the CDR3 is TGTGCCATCAGTGAAGGCGGAACCTCTGGAAACACCATATATTTT. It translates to CAISEGGTSGNTIYF.

The CDR3 sequence is CASSLEAGSIAEAFF. The CDR3 bases are TGTGCCAGCAGCTTAGAGGCGGGTAGCATCGCTGAAGCTTTCTTT. The rearrangement joins TRBV7-9 to TRBJ1-1; D gene unclear. V was pared by 1 base and J by 6 bases, with 15 bases between. CDR3 length: 15 residues. Per germline, CDR1 SEHNR and CDR2 FQNEAQ (reference sequence).

Here the CDR3 reads CASSSGVAMNTEAFF. Here the CDR3 DNA reads TGTGCCAGCAGCTCAGGGGTGGCCATGAACACTGAAGCTTTCTTT. The J gene is TRBJ1-1, the V gene TRBV5-4, with TRBD1 as a possible D gene (6 bases). Germline loops: CDR1 SGHNT, CDR2 YYREEE (reference sequence). The CDR3 length is 15 residues. V lost 3 bases and J 0 bases, leaving 12 bases between the germline ends.

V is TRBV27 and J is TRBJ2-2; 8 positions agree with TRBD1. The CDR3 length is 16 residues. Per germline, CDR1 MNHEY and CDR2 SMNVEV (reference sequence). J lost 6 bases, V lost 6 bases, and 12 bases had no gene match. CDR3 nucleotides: TGTGCCAGCAGCCCCAGGGCAGGGGGCAGTGCCGGGGAGCTGTTTTTT. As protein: CASSPRAGGSAGELFF.

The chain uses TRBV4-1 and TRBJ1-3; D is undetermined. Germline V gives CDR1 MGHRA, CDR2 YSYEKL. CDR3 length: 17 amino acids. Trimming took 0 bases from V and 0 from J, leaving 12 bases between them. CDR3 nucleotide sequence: TGCGCCAGCAGCCAAGATCCAGGCAGCACCTCTGGAAACACCATATATTTT. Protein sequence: CASSQDPGSTSGNTIYF.

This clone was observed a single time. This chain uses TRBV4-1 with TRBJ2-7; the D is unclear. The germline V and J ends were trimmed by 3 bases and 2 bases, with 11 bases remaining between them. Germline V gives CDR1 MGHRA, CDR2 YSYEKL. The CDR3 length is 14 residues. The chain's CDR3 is CASSHATLTYEQYF. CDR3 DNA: TGCGCCAGCAGCCACGCGACACTTACCTACGAGCAGTACTTC.

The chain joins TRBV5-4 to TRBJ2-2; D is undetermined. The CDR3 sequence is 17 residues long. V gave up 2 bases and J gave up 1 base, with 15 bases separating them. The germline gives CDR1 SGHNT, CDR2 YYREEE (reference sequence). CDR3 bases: TGTGCCAGCAGCTTTATAGTCGGACCGGAGAACACCGGGGAGCTGTTTTTT. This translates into CASSFIVGPENTGELFF.

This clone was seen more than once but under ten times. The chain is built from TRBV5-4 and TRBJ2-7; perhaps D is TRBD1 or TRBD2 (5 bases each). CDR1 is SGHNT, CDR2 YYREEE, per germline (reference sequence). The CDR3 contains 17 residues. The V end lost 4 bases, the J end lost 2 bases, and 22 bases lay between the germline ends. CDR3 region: CASSEPELERGTYEQYF. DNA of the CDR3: TGTGCCAGCAGCGAACCTGAACTCGAACGGGGCACCTACGAGCAGTACTTC.

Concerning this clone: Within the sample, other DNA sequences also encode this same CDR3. Here the CDR3 reads CASSQARNTEAFF. The CDR3 DNA follows: TGTGCCAGCAGCCAAGCCAGGAACACTGAAGCTTTCTTT. The chain is built from TRBV3-1 (or the pseudogene TRBV3-2) and TRBJ1-1; D ambiguous. The germline V gene encodes CDR1 LGHDT and CDR2 YNNKEL (reference sequence). This CDR3 comprises 13 residues. Deletions cut 1 base from V and 1 base from J, with 4 bases between.

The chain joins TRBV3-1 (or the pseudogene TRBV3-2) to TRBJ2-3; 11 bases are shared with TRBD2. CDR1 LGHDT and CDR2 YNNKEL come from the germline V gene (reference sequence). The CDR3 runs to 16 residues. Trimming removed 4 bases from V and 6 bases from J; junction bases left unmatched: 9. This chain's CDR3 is CASSRKETSGKDTQYF. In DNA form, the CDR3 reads TGTGCCAGCAGCCGCAAAGAGACTAGCGGGAAGGATACGCAGTATTTT.

The CDR3 region is CASSLGVTGDANTEAFF. The CDR3 DNA follows: TGTGCCAGCAGCCTTGGGGTCACAGGGGACGCAAACACTGAAGCTTTCTTT. The genes are TRBV5-8 and TRBJ1-1; 7 bases agree with TRBD1. CDR3 size: 17 residues. V was clipped by 4 bases and J by 2 bases; unmatched bases: 14. Germline lookup yields CDR1 SGHTS and CDR2 YDEGEE.

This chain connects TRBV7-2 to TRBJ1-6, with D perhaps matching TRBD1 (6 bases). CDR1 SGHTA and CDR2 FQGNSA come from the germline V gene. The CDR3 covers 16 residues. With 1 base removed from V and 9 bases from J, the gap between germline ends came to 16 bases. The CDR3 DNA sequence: TGTGCCAGCAGCTTAGGGGGGGCGGCAGCCATTTCACCCCTCCACTTT. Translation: CASSLGGAAAISPLHF.

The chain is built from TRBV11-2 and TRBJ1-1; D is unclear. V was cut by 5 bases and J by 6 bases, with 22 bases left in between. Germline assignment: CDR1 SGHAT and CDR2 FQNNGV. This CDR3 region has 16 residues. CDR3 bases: TGTGCCAGCAGCCCTCACTCCGACCCTGGGCGGGCTGAAGCTTTCTTT. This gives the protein CASSPHSDPGRAEAFF.